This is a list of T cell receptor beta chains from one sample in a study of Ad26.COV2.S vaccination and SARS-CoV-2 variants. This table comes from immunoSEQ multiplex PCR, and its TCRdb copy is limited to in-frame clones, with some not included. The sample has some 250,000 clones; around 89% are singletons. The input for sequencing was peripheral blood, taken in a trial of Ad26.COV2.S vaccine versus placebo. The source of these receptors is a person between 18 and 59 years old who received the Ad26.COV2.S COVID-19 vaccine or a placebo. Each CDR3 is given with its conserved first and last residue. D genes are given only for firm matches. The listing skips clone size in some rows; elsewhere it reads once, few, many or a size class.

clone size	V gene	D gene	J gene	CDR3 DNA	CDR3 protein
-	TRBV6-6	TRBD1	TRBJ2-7	TGTGCCACGAGGACAGGGGGCTTTAGCTCCTACGAGCAGTACTTC	CATRTGGFSSYEQYF
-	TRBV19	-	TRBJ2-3	TGTGCCAGTACTACCCCGGAGCACACAGATACGCAGTATTTT	CASTTPEHTDTQYF
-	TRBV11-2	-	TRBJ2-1	TGTGCCAGCAGCTTAGAGGGCACGAAAGTTAAGCAGTTCTTC	CASSLEGTKVKQFF
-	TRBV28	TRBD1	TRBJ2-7	TGTGCCAGCAGTAGGACAGGGGGCCTCCTCGAGCAGTACTTC	CASSRTGGLLEQYF
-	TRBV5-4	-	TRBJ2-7	TGTGCCAGCAGCTTAGGGGGGCGGTACGAGCAGTACTTC	CASSLGGRYEQYF
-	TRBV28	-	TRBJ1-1	TGTGCCAGCAGTTTATGGGGGACTGGTAAATTGAACACTGAAGCTTTCTTT	CASSLWGTGKLNTEAFF
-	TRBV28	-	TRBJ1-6	TGTGCCAGCAGTTTATCAGGGAGAGATTCACCCCTCCACTTT	CASSLSGRDSPLHF
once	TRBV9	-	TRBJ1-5	TGTGCCAGCAGCCTTACAGGGATTAGCAATCAGCCCCAGCATTTT	CASSLTGISNQPQHF
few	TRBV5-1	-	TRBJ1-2	TGCGCCAGCAGCTTGGATGGTTATAACTATGGCTACACCTTC	CASSLDGYNYGYTF
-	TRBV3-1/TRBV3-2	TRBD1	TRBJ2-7	TGTGCCAGCAGCCGGACAGGGGGCTACGAGCAGTACTTC	CASSRTGGYEQYF
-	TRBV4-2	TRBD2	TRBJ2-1	TGTGCCAGCAGCCAAACCGGGGAGGGGGAGCAGTTCTTC	CASSQTGEGEQFF
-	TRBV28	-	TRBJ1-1	TGTGCCAGCTCTTCCCCGGGGACACCCGAGGAAATGAACACTGAAGCTTTCTTT	CASSSPGTPEEMNTEAFF
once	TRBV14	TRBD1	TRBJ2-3	TGTGCCAGCAGCCAAGATCCTTTAGGGGGCGCAGATACGCAGTATTTT	CASSQDPLGGADTQYF